The present entry profiles one T cell receptor (beta chain) with its context. Its antigen is currently unknown. The treatment denotes: oral pan-JAK inhibitor, 5-10 mg twice daily. The germline V gene encodes CDR1 SGHDT and CDR2 YYEEEE. This CDR3 contains 14 residues. With V trimmed by 2 bases and J by 3 bases, 3 bases remained unmatched. The record originates from a study of CD8+ T cells in alopecia areata. Study-wide background: Treated patients were dosed with oral tofacitinib, taking 5 to 10 mg twice daily. Using the percentage of affected scalp area, treated patients' severity was scored. Whole-study findings and limits: Numerous expanded lesional clones remained in scalp and blood during tofacitinib. Among the cells sequenced in scalp samples are also the resident alphabeta T cells of normal skin.

After isolation, RNA underwent reverse transcription to generate cDNA as the sequencing template. Produced via immunoSEQ multiplex PCR; TCRdb's table is partial and in-frame only. The sample lists over 100,000 clones; around 53% were seen once. This TCR came from a human donor with alopecia areata. The sequencing used CD8+ T cells sorted from blood, collected at week 24, from a patient treated with tofacitinib. The chain uses TRBV5-6 and TRBJ2-7; 9 bases match TRBD1. CDR3 protein: CASSFGTGYYEQYF. The CDR3 DNA reads TGTGCCAGCAGCTTCGGGACAGGGTACTACGAGCAGTACTTC.